Listed below are T cell receptor beta chains from one sample, sequenced in a study of shared clonotypes between healthy human individuals. Sequencing used immunoSEQ multiplex PCR; TCRdb keeps in-frame clones, though not all of them. The table records 750,000 to 1,000,000 clones, 92% of them present only once. Specimen: naive CD8+ T cells sorted from blood. The receptors derive from a man aged 25 to 40 in good health. Both conserved end residues are part of each CDR3. The D gene is left open where the match is weak. Size values are once, few and many counts, or a class for expanded clones, and some rows have none.

CDR3nt: TGCGCCAGCAGCCAAGAGGACAGCGCCTCCTACGAGCAGTACTTC; CDR3aa: CASSQEDSASYEQYF; j_gene: TRBJ2-7; abundance: few; d_gene: .; v_gene: TRBV4-3
CDR3nt: TGTGCCAGCAGTTTATTCCCCACAGATACGCAGTATTTT; CDR3aa: CASSLFPTDTQYF; j_gene: TRBJ2-3; abundance: .; d_gene: .; v_gene: TRBV27
CDR3nt: TGTGCCAGCAGCGCGAAAGGGGGGATAGGGACTAGCACAGATACGCAGTATTTT; CDR3aa: CASSAKGGIGTSTDTQYF; j_gene: TRBJ2-3; abundance: .; d_gene: .; v_gene: TRBV7-3
CDR3nt: TGTGCCATCAGTCCGGGGACAGGCTACGAGCAGTACTTC; CDR3aa: CAISPGTGYEQYF; j_gene: TRBJ2-7; abundance: .; d_gene: TRBD1; v_gene: TRBV10-3
CDR3nt: TGTGCCAGCAGTTCCAAACCGAGGGACACTGAAGCTTTCTTT; CDR3aa: CASSSKPRDTEAFF; j_gene: TRBJ1-1; abundance: .; d_gene: .; v_gene: TRBV27
CDR3nt: TGTGCCAGTAGTATCGAGGGCGGGAGGGCCGTTGGAGAGACCCAGTACTTC; CDR3aa: CASSIEGGRAVGETQYF; j_gene: TRBJ2-5; abundance: .; d_gene: TRBD2; v_gene: TRBV19
CDR3nt: TGTGCCAGCACCTCATCACAGGGGCCCTACGAGCAGTACTTC; CDR3aa: CASTSSQGPYEQYF; j_gene: TRBJ2-7; abundance: .; d_gene: TRBD1; v_gene: TRBV28
CDR3nt: TGCGCCAGCAACCCCTTCTCTCTCGGGGAGGAAGAGACCCAGTACTTC; CDR3aa: CASNPFSLGEEETQYF; j_gene: TRBJ2-5; abundance: .; d_gene: .; v_gene: TRBV10-2
CDR3nt: TGTGCCAGCAGCTTGGGTTTCGGAACCTACGAGCAGTACTTC; CDR3aa: CASSLGFGTYEQYF; j_gene: TRBJ2-7; abundance: .; d_gene: .; v_gene: TRBV5-4
CDR3nt: TGTGCCAGCAGCTCACTAGCGGGACGCTACAATGAGCAGTTCTTC; CDR3aa: CASSSLAGRYNEQFF; j_gene: TRBJ2-1; abundance: .; d_gene: TRBD2; v_gene: TRBV11-2
CDR3nt: TGTGCCAGCAGCCCCGCGGGTGTACAGGCCTACGAGCAGTACTTC; CDR3aa: CASSPAGVQAYEQYF; j_gene: TRBJ2-7; abundance: .; d_gene: .; v_gene: TRBV7-9
CDR3nt: TGTGCCAGCAGCCAAGGGGAACAGGGGAGTTCCGGGGAGCTGTTTTTT; CDR3aa: CASSQGEQGSSGELFF; j_gene: TRBJ2-2; abundance: .; d_gene: TRBD1; v_gene: TRBV14
CDR3nt: TGTGCCAGCAGTTTACCTAAAGGTGAGCAGTTCTTC; CDR3aa: CASSLPKGEQFF; j_gene: TRBJ2-1; abundance: .; d_gene: .; v_gene: TRBV27
CDR3nt: TGTGCCAGCAGCTTAGACCCAGGCAATCAGCCCCAGCATTTT; CDR3aa: CASSLDPGNQPQHF; j_gene: TRBJ1-5; abundance: .; d_gene: .; v_gene: TRBV11-2
CDR3nt: TGTGCCAGTAGTCCGTACGAGGGCTACGAGCAGTACTTC; CDR3aa: CASSPYEGYEQYF; j_gene: TRBJ2-7; abundance: .; d_gene: .; v_gene: TRBV19
CDR3nt: TGCGCCAGCAGTGGTCCGGGACAGGGGATCCAGCCCCAGCATTTT; CDR3aa: CASSGPGQGIQPQHF; j_gene: TRBJ1-5; abundance: .; d_gene: TRBD1; v_gene: TRBV10-2
CDR3nt: TGCGCCAGCAGCGCATACAGGAGCAATGAGCAGTTCTTC; CDR3aa: CASSAYRSNEQFF; j_gene: TRBJ2-1; abundance: .; d_gene: .; v_gene: TRBV5-1
CDR3nt: TGTGCCAGCAGCTCCCCCGGGGCCAACGTCCTGACTTTC; CDR3aa: CASSSPGANVLTF; j_gene: TRBJ2-6; abundance: .; d_gene: .; v_gene: TRBV9
CDR3nt: TGTGCCAGTACCTCCCTTGTTGCTGGGGCCAACGTCCTGACTTTC; CDR3aa: CASTSLVAGANVLTF; j_gene: TRBJ2-6; abundance: .; d_gene: .; v_gene: TRBV7-9
CDR3nt: TGTGCCAGCAGTGAAGAAAAAGTAGAGCAGTTCTTC; CDR3aa: CASSEEKVEQFF; j_gene: TRBJ2-1; abundance: .; d_gene: .; v_gene: TRBV25-1
CDR3nt: TGTGCCAGCAGCTCGACAGGGCCGCCGGGGGATACGCAGTATTTT; CDR3aa: CASSSTGPPGDTQYF; j_gene: TRBJ2-3; abundance: .; d_gene: TRBD1; v_gene: TRBV7-9
CDR3nt: TGTGCCAGCAGCTCCAAGGGGGGTAGGTCCTACGAGCAGTACTTC; CDR3aa: CASSSKGGRSYEQYF; j_gene: TRBJ2-7; abundance: .; d_gene: .; v_gene: TRBV7-9
CDR3nt: TGTGCCAGCAGTGAGGGTTGGCAGAACCCCGGGGAAAAACTGTTTTTT; CDR3aa: CASSEGWQNPGEKLFF; j_gene: TRBJ1-4; abundance: .; d_gene: .; v_gene: TRBV25-1
CDR3nt: TGTGCCAGCAGCGTGACGCACAATGAGCAGTTCTTC; CDR3aa: CASSVTHNEQFF; j_gene: TRBJ2-1; abundance: .; d_gene: .; v_gene: TRBV7-9
CDR3nt: TGTGCCATCACCTCGCGGGACTCGTTCAAGGATACGCAGTATTTT; CDR3aa: CAITSRDSFKDTQYF; j_gene: TRBJ2-3; abundance: .; d_gene: .; v_gene: TRBV10-3
CDR3nt: TGTGCCACCAGCCTGACGGACGGGAACACTGAAGCTTTCTTT; CDR3aa: CATSLTDGNTEAFF; j_gene: TRBJ1-1; abundance: .; d_gene: .; v_gene: TRBV15
CDR3nt: TGCGCCAGCAGTACAGAGTCCTACGAGCAGTACTTC; CDR3aa: CASSTESYEQYF; j_gene: TRBJ2-7; abundance: .; d_gene: .; v_gene: TRBV5-1
CDR3nt: TGTGCCAGCAGCTTAACGTCGGGAGGGGCCCGCTCCTACAATGAGCAGTTCTTC; CDR3aa: CASSLTSGGARSYNEQFF; j_gene: TRBJ2-1; abundance: .; d_gene: TRBD2; v_gene: TRBV11-2